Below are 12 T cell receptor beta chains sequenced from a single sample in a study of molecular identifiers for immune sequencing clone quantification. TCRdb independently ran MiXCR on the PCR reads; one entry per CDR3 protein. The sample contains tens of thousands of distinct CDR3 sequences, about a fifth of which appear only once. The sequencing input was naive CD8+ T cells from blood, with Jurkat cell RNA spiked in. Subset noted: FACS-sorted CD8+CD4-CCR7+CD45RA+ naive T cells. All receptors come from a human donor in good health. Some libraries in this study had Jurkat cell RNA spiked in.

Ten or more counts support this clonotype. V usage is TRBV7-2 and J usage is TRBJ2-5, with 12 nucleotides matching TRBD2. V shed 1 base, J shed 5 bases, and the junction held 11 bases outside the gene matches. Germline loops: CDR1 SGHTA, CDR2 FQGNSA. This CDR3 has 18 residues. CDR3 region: CASSLGASGRAPGETQYF. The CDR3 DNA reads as TGTGCCAGCAGCTTAGGCGCTAGCGGGAGGGCCCCTGGGGAGACCCAGTACTTC. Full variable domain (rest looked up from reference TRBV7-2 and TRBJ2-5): GAGVSQSPSNKVTEKGKDVELRCDPISGHTALYWYRQSLGQGLEFLIYFQGNSAPDKSGLPSDRFSAERTGGSVSTLTIQRTQQEDSAVYLCASSLGASGRAPGETQYFGPGTRLLVL.

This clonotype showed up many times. CDR3 sequence: CSVEEAFF. The CDR3 nucleotides read TGCAGCGTTGAAGAAGCTTTCTTT. The chain joins TRBV29-1 to TRBJ1-1; D is unresolved. Trimming pared 0 bases from V and 10 bases from J, leaving 0 bases between. From germline, CDR1 is SQVTM and CDR2 ANQGSEA. CDR3 length: 8 residues.

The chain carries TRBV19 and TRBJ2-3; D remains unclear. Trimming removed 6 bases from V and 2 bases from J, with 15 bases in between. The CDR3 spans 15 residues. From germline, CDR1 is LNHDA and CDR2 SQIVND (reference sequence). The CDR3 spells CASSSDRSVTDTQYF. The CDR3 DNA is TGTGCCAGTAGCTCTGACCGCTCTGTCACAGATACGCAGTATTTT.

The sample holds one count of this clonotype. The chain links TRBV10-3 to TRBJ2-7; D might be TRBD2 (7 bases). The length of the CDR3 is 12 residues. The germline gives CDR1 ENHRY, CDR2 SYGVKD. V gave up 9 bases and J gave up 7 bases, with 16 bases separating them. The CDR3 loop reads CAIQGGFDEQYF. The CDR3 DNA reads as TGTGCCATACAGGGAGGGTTCGATGAGCAGTACTTC.

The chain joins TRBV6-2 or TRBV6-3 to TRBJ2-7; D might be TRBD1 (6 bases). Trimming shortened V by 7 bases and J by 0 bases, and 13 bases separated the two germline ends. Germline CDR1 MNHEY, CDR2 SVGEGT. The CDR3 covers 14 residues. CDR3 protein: CASTDRLHSYEQYF. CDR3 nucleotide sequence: TGTGCCAGCACCGACAGGCTCCACTCCTACGAGCAGTACTTC.

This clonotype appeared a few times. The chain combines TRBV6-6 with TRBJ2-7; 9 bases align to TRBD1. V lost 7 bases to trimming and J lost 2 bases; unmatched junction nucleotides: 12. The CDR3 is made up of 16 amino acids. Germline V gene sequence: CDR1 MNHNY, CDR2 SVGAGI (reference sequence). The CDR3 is CASNPGTGTHPYEQYF. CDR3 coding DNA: TGTGCCAGCAACCCCGGGACAGGGACTCACCCCTACGAGCAGTACTTC.

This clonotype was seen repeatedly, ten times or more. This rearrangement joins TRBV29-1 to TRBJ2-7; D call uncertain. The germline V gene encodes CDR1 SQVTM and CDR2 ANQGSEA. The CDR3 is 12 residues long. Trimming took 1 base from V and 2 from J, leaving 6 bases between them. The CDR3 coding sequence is TGCAGCGTTGAAGCAGGTACCTACGAGCAGTACTTC. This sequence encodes CSVEAGTYEQYF.

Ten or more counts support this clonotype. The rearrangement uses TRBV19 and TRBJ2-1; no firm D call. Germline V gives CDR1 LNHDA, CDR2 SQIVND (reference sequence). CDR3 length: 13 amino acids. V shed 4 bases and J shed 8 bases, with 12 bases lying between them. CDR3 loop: CASSNAPNDEQFF. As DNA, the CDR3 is TGTGCCAGTAGTAACGCCCCTAACGATGAGCAGTTCTTC.

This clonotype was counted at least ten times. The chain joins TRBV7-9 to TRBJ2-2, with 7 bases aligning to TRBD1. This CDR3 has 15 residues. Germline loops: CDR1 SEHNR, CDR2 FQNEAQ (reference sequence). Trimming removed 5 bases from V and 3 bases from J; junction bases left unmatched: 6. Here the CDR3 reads CASSPWQGDTGELFF. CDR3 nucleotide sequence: TGTGCCAGCAGCCCCTGGCAGGGGGACACCGGGGAGCTGTTTTTT.

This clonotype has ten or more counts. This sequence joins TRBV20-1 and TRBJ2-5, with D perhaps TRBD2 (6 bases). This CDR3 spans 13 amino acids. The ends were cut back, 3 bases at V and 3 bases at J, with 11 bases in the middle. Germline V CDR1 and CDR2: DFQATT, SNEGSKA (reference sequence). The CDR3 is CSARGGEKETQYF. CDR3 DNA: TGCAGTGCTAGGGGCGGGGAAAAAGAGACCCAGTACTTC.

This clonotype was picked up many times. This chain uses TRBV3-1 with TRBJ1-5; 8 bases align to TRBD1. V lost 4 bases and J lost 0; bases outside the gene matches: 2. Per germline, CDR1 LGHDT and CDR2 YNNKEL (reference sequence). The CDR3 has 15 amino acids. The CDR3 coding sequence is TGTGCCAGCAGCCCGACAGGGGATAGCAATCAGCCCCAGCATTTT. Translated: CASSPTGDSNQPQHF.

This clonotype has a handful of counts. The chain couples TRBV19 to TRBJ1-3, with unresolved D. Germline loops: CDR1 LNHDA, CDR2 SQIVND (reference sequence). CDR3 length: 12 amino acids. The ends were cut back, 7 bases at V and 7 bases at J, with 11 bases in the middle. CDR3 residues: CASTEVRNTIYF. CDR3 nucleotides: TGTGCCAGTACCGAGGTTCGGAACACCATATATTTT. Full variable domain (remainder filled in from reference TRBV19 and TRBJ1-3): DGGITQSPKYLFRKEGQNVTLSCEQNLNHDAMYWYRQDPGQGLRLIYYSQIVNDFQKGDIAEGYSVSREKKESFPLTVTSAQKNPTAFYLCASTEVRNTIYFGEGSWLTVV.